The sequence of this TCR beta chain was determined in a study of T cell responses to AZD1222 COVID-19 vaccine. General observations from the study: Spike-specific TCR breadth and depth both grew after two AZD1222 doses. Most donors were white British and more were female, and clonal diversity was possibly underestimated. Seropositive at baseline were only a handful of AZD1222 recipients.

Pooled together were second doses at about 4 or about 12 weeks. Profiled with immunoSEQ multiplex PCR; TCRdb holds only in-frame clones, not every one. The table includes around 180,000 clones, 94% detected once. CDR3 length: 15 amino acids. V lost 2 bases to trimming and J lost 2 bases, with 10 bases between them. The germline V gene has CDR1 MNHEY and CDR2 SMNVEV (reference sequence). To note about this clone: Antigen specificity is unknown.

Sample: peripheral blood, taken 28 days after the second AZD1222 dose. The source is an adult who received the AZD1222 COVID-19 vaccine. The chain combines TRBV27 with TRBJ1-5; D is ambiguous. CDR3 sequence (DNA): TGTGCCAGCAGTTTAGAGGGCTTGGGCAATCAGCCCCAGCATTTT. Translating gives CASSLEGLGNQPQHF.